A selection of T cell receptor beta chains follows, all from one sample in a study of blood T cell repertoires in COVID-19. Assay used: immunoSEQ multiplex PCR; TCRdb lists only in-frame clones, some missing. The data show more than 150,000 clones, over 75% seen once. Sequencing was carried out using peripheral blood. These TCRs come from a woman of 80 years or more with acute or convalescent COVID-19. CDR3s include the opening cysteine and the closing phenylalanine or tryptophan. Fields, in order: J gene, D gene, clone size, V gene, CDR3 DNA, CDR3 protein. D genes are given only for firm matches. Some rows have no size entry. The others give once, few or many, or a class for an expanded clone.

TRBJ2-3 TRBD1 NA TRBV19 TGTGCCAGCCGGACAGGGGGCACAGATACGCAGTATTTT CASRTGGTDTQYF
TRBJ1-1 NA NA TRBV7-2 TGTGCCAGCAGCTCAGGGACACCCAGGGGAGCTTTCTTT CASSSGTPRGAFF
TRBJ1-1 TRBD1 NA TRBV5-8 TGTGCCAGCAGCCAAAGACAGGGCCGGGACACTGAAGCTTTCTTT CASSQRQGRDTEAFF
TRBJ2-7 NA NA TRBV21-1 TGTGCCAGCAGCAAATCCCCGCGGGGGCGTTTCTCCTACGAGCAGTACTTC CASSKSPRGRFSYEQYF
TRBJ1-6 NA NA TRBV19 TGTGCCAGTAGCCATAGGGTCGGGGGATCACCCCTCCACTTT CASSHRVGGSPLHF
TRBJ1-1 TRBD1 NA TRBV19 TGTGCCAGTACCAGTACCAGGGGGCGGTTGAACACTGAAGCTTTCTTT CASTSTRGRLNTEAFF
TRBJ1-6 TRBD1 NA TRBV18 TGTGCCAGCTCACCAAAGGACAGGCAATATTCACCCCTCCACTTT CASSPKDRQYSPLHF
TRBJ1-4 NA NA TRBV7-2 TGTGCCAGCAGCTTAGGTCTAAGCGGTGAAAAACTGTTTTTT CASSLGLSGEKLFF
TRBJ1-4 NA NA TRBV18 TGTGCCAGCTCCCAAGACAGGAACTCGGAAAAACTGTTTTTT CASSQDRNSEKLFF
TRBJ2-7 NA NA TRBV5-1 TGCGCCAGCAGCTTGGTCCAGGGGGGAACCGCGAGCGAGCAGTACTTC CASSLVQGGTASEQYF
TRBJ2-5 TRBD1 NA TRBV6-2/TRBV6-3 TGTGCCAGCAGTTACCACGGGGGACAGGGGGGAGAGACCCAGTACTTC CASSYHGGQGGETQYF
TRBJ2-7 NA once TRBV3-1/TRBV3-2 TGTGCCAGCAGCCAAGACACAGGTTTCTACGAGCAGTACTTC CASSQDTGFYEQYF
TRBJ1-6 NA NA TRBV6-5 TGTGCCAGCCGATATCGCCCGGATAATTCACCCCTCCACTTT CASRYRPDNSPLHF
TRBJ2-7 TRBD2 NA TRBV3-1/TRBV3-2 TGTGCCAGCAGCCAGGCCCGGACTAGAACCTACGAGCAGTACTTC CASSQARTRTYEQYF
TRBJ2-5 TRBD2 NA TRBV28 TGTGCCAGCAGTTTATTTCAAAGCGGGAGGGAGACCCAGTACTTC CASSLFQSGRETQYF
TRBJ2-7 TRBD1 NA TRBV6-6 TGTGCCAGCAATTACAGGGGTCTGGACGAGCAGTACTTC CASNYRGLDEQYF
TRBJ1-5 NA NA TRBV7-9 TGTGCCAGCAGCTCCAGCCCCAAGTCGGGGAGTACAGGCAATCAGCCCCAGCATTTT CASSSSPKSGSTGNQPQHF
TRBJ1-3 NA NA TRBV6-5 TGTGCCAGCAAACGGAGAGAAAGGACTGGAAACACCATATATTTT CASKRRERTGNTIYF
TRBJ1-4 NA NA TRBV9 TGTGCCAGCAGCGCGCAGGGCGCAACTAATGAAAAACTGTTTTTT CASSAQGATNEKLFF
TRBJ1-5 NA NA TRBV5-1 TGCGCCAGCAGCTTGTTAACGGGATCCAATCAGCCCCAGCATTTT CASSLLTGSNQPQHF
TRBJ1-6 NA NA TRBV7-2 TGTGCCAGCAGCTTCGACAGTTGGAATTCACCCCTCCACTTT CASSFDSWNSPLHF
TRBJ1-2 TRBD1 once TRBV5-4 TGTGCCAGCAGCCCGCGGGACAGGGGAAATGGCTACACCTTC CASSPRDRGNGYTF
TRBJ1-5 NA few TRBV4-1 TGCGCCAGCAGCCCGCATCCTGAGGCAGGGCGAAAGGGGCCCCAGCATTTT CASSPHPEAGRKGPQHF
TRBJ2-7 NA once TRBV5-4 TGTGCCAGCAGCTGGAAGAGGGAGGCGGGGGAGCAGTACTTC CASSWKREAGEQYF
TRBJ1-3 TRBD1 few TRBV3-1/TRBV3-2 TGTGCCAGCAAACCTTTTGACAGGGGATCGGGAAACACCATATATTTT CASKPFDRGSGNTIYF
TRBJ1-1 NA NA TRBV4-3 TGCGCCAGCAGCCAAGCGGGGAGACGGACTGAAGCTTTCTTT CASSQAGRRTEAFF
TRBJ1-4 NA NA TRBV19 TGTGCCAGTAGGACACAGGGCCTCGCAACTAATGAAAAACTGTTTTTT CASRTQGLATNEKLFF
TRBJ1-2 NA NA TRBV7-6 TGTGCCAGCAGCCCGACCCTCGGGGAGATTGGCTACACCTTC CASSPTLGEIGYTF
TRBJ1-5 TRBD1 few TRBV6-6 TGTGCCAGCAGCCTGGGACAGGCAAGCAATCAGCCCCAGCATTTT CASSLGQASNQPQHF
TRBJ1-1 NA NA TRBV12-5 TGTGCTAGTGGTTTGGTAAGAGCCGAAGCTTTCTTT CASGLVRAEAFF
TRBJ1-1 TRBD1 NA TRBV3-1/TRBV3-2 TGTGCCAGCAGCCAAGGGGACAGGGGGCGAGCTTTCTTT CASSQGDRGRAFF
TRBJ2-7 NA NA TRBV5-1 TGCGCCAGCAGCTTGGGTATGTCCTACGAGCAGTACTTC CASSLGMSYEQYF
TRBJ2-1 NA few TRBV6-5 TGTGCCAGCAGCTCCAGGGGAATCGGGCAGTTCTTC CASSSRGIGQFF
TRBJ1-2 NA NA TRBV19 TGTGCCAGTAGTATGCCCAGCTATGGCTACACCTTC CASSMPSYGYTF
TRBJ2-3 TRBD2 once TRBV5-1 TGCGCCAGCAGGAGACTAGCGGGCGCAGATACGCAGTATTTT CASRRLAGADTQYF
TRBJ2-1 TRBD2 NA TRBV2 TGTGCCAGCAGAGAGACTAGCTTCTACAATGAGCAGTTCTTC CASRETSFYNEQFF
TRBJ2-1 TRBD1 once TRBV2 TGTGCCAGCAAAAGCCGGGACAGGGGGACGAGTGAGCAGTTCTTC CASKSRDRGTSEQFF
TRBJ1-2 TRBD1 NA TRBV7-2 TGTGCCAGCGGACAGGGACAGGGTTATGGCTACACCTTC CASGQGQGYGYTF
TRBJ1-5 NA NA TRBV5-1 TGCGCCAGCAGCTTGCGGGGAGATCAGCCCCAGCATTTT CASSLRGDQPQHF
TRBJ2-2 NA few TRBV7-8 TGTGCCAGCAGCCGAGGGGGGGACACCGGGGAGCTGTTTTTT CASSRGGDTGELFF
TRBJ2-7 TRBD2 NA TRBV7-2 TGTGCCAGCAGCAAGGGACTAGCGGGAGGTCAAGGCGAGCAGTACTTC CASSKGLAGGQGEQYF
TRBJ1-2 TRBD1 NA TRBV18 TGTGCCAGCTCACTCCGGGACAGACCTAACTATGGCTACACCTTC CASSLRDRPNYGYTF
TRBJ1-5 NA NA TRBV27 TGTGCCAGCAGTTTTCACGGGAATCAGCCCCAGCATTTT CASSFHGNQPQHF
TRBJ1-5 NA NA TRBV27 TGTGCCAGCAGCTACAGGGAATATCAGCCCCAGCATTTT CASSYREYQPQHF
TRBJ2-7 TRBD2 NA TRBV11-2 TGTGCCAGCAGTCAAATAGCGGGTAGGACCTACGAGCAGTACTTC CASSQIAGRTYEQYF
TRBJ2-2 TRBD2 NA TRBV20-1 TGCAGTGCTAGTAGGTCTAGCGGCAACACCGGGGAGCTGTTTTTT CSASRSSGNTGELFF
TRBJ1-5 NA NA TRBV7-8 TGTGCCAGCAGCCGCCTCTCGAGCAATCAGCCCCAGCATTTT CASSRLSSNQPQHF
TRBJ2-1 TRBD2 NA TRBV5-4 TGTGCCAGCAGCTTACTAGCGGGGGGGGGAAGGCAGTTCTTC CASSLLAGGGRQFF